Included here is one T cell receptor (beta chain) sequence, with context. Its antigen is still unknown. This CDR3 is 16 amino acids long. Germline V gene lookup returns CDR1 SGHTA and CDR2 FQGNSA. V lost 6 bases and J lost 0; bases outside the gene matches: 5. The repertoire was sequenced with immunoSEQ multiplex PCR; TCRdb's copy has only in-frame clones and lacks some. The sample holds 45,000 to 55,000 clones; around 85% are singletons and the top ten take approximately 8%. The sample is drawn from a study of T cell clones after liver transplantation. About the study: TCRbeta sequencing after a pre-transplant mixed lymphocyte reaction identified graft-donor-reactive clones, later tracked in post-transplant blood. Apart from a few HCV-positive recipients, transplants were for non-autoimmune, non-viral reasons. Tolerant meant at least one year fully off immunosuppression without liver enzymes above twice normal. Whole-study results and caveats: A significant post-transplant drop in circulating graft-donor-reactive CD4 TCRbeta sequences occurred in most of the 8 subjects.

The sample consisted of CD4+ T cells from blood, taken before liver transplant. The J gene is TRBJ2-7, the V gene TRBV7-2; 13 positions agree with TRBD2. The receptor was derived from a human donor who received a liver transplant. In nucleotides, the CDR3 is TGTGCCAGCAGTCGGACTAGCGGGGGATCCTCCTACGAGCAGTACTTC. It codes for CASSRTSGGSSYEQYF.